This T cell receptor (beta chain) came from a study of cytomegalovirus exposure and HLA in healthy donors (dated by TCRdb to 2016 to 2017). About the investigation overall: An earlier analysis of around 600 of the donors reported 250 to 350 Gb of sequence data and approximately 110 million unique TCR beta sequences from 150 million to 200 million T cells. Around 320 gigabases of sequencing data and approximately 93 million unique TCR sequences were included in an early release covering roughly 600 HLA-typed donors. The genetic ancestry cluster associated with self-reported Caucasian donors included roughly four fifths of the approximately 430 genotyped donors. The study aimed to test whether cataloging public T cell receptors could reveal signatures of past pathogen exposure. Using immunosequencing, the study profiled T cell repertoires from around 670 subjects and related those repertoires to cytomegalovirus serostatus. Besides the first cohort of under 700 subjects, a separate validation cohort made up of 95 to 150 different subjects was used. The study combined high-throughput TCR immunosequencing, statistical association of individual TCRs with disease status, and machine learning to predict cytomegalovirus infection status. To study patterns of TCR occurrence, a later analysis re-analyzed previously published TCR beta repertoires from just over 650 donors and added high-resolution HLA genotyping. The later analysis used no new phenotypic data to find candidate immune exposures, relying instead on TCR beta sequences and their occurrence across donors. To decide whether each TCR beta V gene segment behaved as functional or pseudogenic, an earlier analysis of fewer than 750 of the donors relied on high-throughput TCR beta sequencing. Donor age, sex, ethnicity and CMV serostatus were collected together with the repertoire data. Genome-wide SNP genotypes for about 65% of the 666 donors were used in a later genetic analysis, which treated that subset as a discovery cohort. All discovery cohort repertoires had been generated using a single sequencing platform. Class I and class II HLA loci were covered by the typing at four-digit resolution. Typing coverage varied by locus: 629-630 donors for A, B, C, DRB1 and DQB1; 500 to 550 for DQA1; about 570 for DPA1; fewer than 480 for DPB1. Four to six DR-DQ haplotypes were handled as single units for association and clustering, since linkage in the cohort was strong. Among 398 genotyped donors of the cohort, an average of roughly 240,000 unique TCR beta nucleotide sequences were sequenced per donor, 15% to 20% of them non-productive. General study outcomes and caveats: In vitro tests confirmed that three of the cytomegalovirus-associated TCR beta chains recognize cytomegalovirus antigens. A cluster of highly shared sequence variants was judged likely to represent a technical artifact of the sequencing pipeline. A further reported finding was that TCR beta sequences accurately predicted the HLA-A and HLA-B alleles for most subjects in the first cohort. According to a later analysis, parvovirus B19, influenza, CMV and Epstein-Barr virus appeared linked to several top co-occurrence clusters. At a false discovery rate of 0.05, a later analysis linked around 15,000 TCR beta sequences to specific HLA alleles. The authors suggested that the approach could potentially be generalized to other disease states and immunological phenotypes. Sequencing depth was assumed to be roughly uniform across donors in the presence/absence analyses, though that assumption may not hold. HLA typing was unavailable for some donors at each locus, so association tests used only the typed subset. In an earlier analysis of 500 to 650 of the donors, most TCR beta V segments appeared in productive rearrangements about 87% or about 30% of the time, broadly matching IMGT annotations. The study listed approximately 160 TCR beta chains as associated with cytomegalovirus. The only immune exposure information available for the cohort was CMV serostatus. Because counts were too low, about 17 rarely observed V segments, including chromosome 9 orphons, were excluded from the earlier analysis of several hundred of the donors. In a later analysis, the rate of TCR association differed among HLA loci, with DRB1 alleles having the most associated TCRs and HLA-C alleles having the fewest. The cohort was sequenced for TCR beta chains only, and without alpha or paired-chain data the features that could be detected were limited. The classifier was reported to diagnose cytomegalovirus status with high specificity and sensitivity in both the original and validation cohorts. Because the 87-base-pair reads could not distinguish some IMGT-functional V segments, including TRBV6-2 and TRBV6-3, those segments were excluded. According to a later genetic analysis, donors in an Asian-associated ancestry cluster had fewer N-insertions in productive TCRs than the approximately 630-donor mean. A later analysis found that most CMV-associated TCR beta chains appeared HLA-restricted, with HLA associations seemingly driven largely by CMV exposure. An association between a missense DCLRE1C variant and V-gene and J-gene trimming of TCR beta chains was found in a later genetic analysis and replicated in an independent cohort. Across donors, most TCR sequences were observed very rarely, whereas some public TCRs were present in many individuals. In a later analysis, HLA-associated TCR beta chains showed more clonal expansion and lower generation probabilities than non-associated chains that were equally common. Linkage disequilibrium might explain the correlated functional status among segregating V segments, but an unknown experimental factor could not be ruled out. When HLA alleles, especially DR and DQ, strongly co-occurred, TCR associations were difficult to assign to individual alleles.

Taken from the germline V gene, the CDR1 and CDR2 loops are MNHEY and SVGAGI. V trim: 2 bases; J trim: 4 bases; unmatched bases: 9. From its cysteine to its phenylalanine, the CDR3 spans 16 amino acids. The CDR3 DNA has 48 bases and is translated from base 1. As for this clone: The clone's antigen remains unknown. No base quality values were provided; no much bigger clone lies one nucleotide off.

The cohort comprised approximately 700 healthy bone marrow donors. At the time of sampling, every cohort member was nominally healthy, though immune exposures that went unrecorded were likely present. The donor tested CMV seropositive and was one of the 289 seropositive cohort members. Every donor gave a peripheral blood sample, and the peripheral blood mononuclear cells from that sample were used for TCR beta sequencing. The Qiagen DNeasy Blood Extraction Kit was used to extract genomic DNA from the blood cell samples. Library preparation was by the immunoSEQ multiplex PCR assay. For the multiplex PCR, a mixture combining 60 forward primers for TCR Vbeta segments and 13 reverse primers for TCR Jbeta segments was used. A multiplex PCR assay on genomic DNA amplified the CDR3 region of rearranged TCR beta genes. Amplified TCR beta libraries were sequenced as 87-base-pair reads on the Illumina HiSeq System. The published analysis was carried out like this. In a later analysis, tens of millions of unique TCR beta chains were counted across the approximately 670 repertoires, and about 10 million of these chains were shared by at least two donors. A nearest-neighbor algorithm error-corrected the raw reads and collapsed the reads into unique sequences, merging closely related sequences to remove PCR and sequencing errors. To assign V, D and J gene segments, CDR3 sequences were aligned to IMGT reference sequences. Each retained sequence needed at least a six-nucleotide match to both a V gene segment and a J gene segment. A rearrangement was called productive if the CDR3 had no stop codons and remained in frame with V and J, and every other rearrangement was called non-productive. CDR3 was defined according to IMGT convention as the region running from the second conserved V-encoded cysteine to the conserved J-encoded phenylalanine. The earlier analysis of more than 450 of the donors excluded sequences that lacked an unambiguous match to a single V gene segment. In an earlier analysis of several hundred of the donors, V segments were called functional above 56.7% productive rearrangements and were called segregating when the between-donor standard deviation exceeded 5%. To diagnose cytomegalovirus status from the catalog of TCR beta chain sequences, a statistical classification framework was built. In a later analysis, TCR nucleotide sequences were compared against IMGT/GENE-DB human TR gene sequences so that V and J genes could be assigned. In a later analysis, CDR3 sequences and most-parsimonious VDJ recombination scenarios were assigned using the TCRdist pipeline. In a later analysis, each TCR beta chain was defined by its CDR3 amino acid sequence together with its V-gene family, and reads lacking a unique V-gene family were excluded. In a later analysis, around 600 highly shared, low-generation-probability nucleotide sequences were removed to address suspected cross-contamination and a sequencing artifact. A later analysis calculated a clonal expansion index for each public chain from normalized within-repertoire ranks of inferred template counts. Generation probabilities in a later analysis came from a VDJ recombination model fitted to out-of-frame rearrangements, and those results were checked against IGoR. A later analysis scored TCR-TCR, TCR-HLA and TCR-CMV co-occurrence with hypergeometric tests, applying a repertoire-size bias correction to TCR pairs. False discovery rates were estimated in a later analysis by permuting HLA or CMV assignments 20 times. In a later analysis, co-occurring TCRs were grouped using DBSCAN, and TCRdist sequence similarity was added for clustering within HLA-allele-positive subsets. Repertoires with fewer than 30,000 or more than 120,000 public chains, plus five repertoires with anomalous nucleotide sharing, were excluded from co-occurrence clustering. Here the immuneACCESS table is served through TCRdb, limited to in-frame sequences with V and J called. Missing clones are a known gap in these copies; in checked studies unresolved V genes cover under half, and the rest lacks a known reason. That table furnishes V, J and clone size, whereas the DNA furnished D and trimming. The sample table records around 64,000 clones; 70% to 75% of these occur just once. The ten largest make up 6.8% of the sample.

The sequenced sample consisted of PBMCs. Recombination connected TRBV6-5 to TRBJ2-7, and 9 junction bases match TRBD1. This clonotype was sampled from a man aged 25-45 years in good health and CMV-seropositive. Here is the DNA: TGTGCCAGCAGTTACGGTATTGGGACAGGGTTATACGAGCAGTACTTC. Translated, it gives CASSYGIGTGLYEQYF.